This paragraph covers one T cell receptor (beta chain) sequence. Only in-frame clones appear in the TCRdb table, and some are missing; sequencing was by immunoSEQ multiplex PCR. The sample carries about 87,000 clones, more than 85% recorded once. This sample was taken from a study of radiotherapy plus CTLA-4 blockade in lung cancer. Germline CDR1 SGHAT, CDR2 FQNNGV. The CDR3 runs to 15 residues. The germline V and J ends were trimmed by 0 bases and 2 bases, with 10 bases remaining between them. This clonotype was obtained from a human donor with non-small cell lung cancer that progressed on radiotherapy plus ipilimumab. The sequenced sample was peripheral blood, obtained from a patient treated with radiotherapy plus ipilimumab. The chain joins TRBV11-2 to TRBJ1-1; the D gene is possibly TRBD1 (5 bases). The CDR3 coding sequence is TGTGCCAGCAGCTTAGACAGGGCCCTAAACACTGAAGCTTTCTTT. Residues: CASSLDRALNTEAFF. Based on the CDR3 plus reference TRBV11-2 and TRBJ1-1, the full variable domain is EAGVAQSPRYKIIEKRQSVAFWCNPISGHATLYWYQQILGQGPKLLIQFQNNGVVDDSQLPKDRFSAERLKGVDSTLKIQPAKLEDSAVYLCASSLDRALNTEAFFGQGTRLTVV.